The TCR beta chain described here comes from a study of T-cell reconstitution after alpha-beta-depleted transplantation in children. Germline assignment: CDR1 MNHNS and CDR2 SASEGT. The CDR3 loop spans 14 amino acids. V was trimmed by 6 bases and J by 6 bases, leaving 15 bases between them. A library of TCRbeta sequences, prepared with unique molecular identifiers, was generated. TCRdb called the PCR reads again in MiXCR, with one record for every CDR3 protein. The sample records some 390,000 distinct CDR3 sequences, about a fifth being singletons. The TCR comes from a human donor who donated a stem cell graft to a child with acute myeloid leukemia. Sample: PBMCs from the stem cell graft donor, taken from the stem cell graft. The gene calls are TRBV6-1 and TRBJ1-5; weak D call: TRBD1 (6 bases). CDR3 sequence (DNA): TGTGCCAGCAGCCCAACAGGGTTAGGTCAGCCCCAGCATTTT. It translates to CASSPTGLGQPQHF.